Listed below are T cell receptor beta chains from one sample, sequenced in a study of blood T cell repertoires in COVID-19. Libraries were prepared by immunoSEQ multiplex PCR; TCRdb keeps only in-frame clonotypes and omits some of them. The data contain roughly 50,000 clones, 80% to 85% of them singletons. The sample taken for sequencing was peripheral blood. These receptor sequences come from a man between 65 and 79 years old with acute or convalescent COVID-19. The CDR3 runs from the conserved cysteine through the conserved F or W. The D gene is left open where the match is weak. Rows give clone size only sometimes, using once, few, many, or a class for an expanded clone.

TRBV15	NA	TRBJ2-6	TRBD1	CATSRDKGASGANVLTF	TGTGCCACCAGCAGAGATAAGGGGGCGAGTGGGGCCAACGTCCTGACTTTC
TRBV10-3	once	TRBJ2-7	NA	CAISEIREQYF	TGTGCCATCAGTGAGATTCGCGAGCAGTACTTC
TRBV6-6	NA	TRBJ2-1	NA	CASSPSGLRHSYNEQFF	TGTGCCAGCAGTCCATCGGGACTGCGACATTCCTACAATGAGCAGTTCTTC
TRBV2	NA	TRBJ2-7	TRBD2	CASSVTSGDQYEQYF	TGTGCCAGCAGTGTCACTAGCGGGGACCAATACGAGCAGTACTTC
TRBV5-4	NA	TRBJ2-2	NA	CASSPGEARTGELFF	TGTGCCAGCAGCCCCGGCGAGGCTAGGACCGGGGAGCTGTTTTTT
TRBV30	NA	TRBJ2-3	TRBD1	CAWSTFGTGIADTQYF	TGTGCCTGGAGTACCTTCGGGACAGGGATTGCAGATACGCAGTATTTT
TRBV6-5	NA	TRBJ1-1	NA	CASRETYTEAFF	TGTGCCAGCAGGGAGACTTACACTGAAGCTTTCTTT
TRBV19	NA	TRBJ1-4	TRBD1	CASSSLARDSNEKLFF	TGTGCCAGTAGTAGCCTCGCCCGGGACAGTAATGAAAAACTGTTTTTT
TRBV5-1	NA	TRBJ2-2	NA	CASSFGSSGELFF	TGCGCCAGCAGCTTCGGGTCGTCCGGGGAGCTGTTTTTT
TRBV7-2	NA	TRBJ1-1	TRBD1	CASSLEGAYSEAFF	TGTGCCAGCAGCTTAGAGGGGGCGTACAGTGAAGCTTTCTTT
TRBV24-1	NA	TRBJ2-5	NA	CATSGGSQETQYF	TGTGCCACCAGTGGCGGCAGCCAAGAGACCCAGTACTTC
TRBV5-4	few	TRBJ1-2	NA	CASSLGGTYGYTF	TGTGCCAGCAGCTTGGGGGGGACATATGGCTACACCTTC
TRBV29-1	NA	TRBJ1-5	NA	CSAKTSPNQPQHF	TGCAGCGCCAAGACTTCCCCCAATCAGCCCCAGCATTTT
TRBV9	NA	TRBJ2-1	NA	CASSPMGATINDEQFF	TGTGCCAGCAGCCCCATGGGGGCGACCATTAACGATGAGCAGTTCTTC
TRBV19	NA	TRBJ2-7	TRBD1	CASRDRGNEQYF	TGTGCCAGCCGGGACAGGGGGAATGAGCAGTACTTC
TRBV7-9	NA	TRBJ1-6	TRBD1	CASSPGQGDSPLHF	TGTGCCAGCAGCCCGGGACAGGGTGACTCACCCCTCCACTTT